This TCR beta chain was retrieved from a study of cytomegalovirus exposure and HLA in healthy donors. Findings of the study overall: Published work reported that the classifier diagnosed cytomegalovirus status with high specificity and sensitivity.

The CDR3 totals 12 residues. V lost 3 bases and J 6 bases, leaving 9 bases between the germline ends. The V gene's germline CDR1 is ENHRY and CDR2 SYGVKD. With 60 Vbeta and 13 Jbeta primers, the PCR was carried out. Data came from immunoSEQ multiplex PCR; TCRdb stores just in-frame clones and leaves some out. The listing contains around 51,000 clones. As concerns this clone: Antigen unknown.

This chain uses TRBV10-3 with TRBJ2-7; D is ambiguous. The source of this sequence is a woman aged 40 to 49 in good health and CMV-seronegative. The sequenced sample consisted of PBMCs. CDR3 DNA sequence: TGTGCCATCAGTGAACCAGGCAGCGAGCAGTACTTC. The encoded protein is CAISEPGSEQYF.